A selection of T cell receptor beta chains follows, all from one sample in a study of cytomegalovirus exposure and HLA in healthy donors. Data came from immunoSEQ multiplex PCR; TCRdb stores just in-frame clones and leaves some out. The table has some 100,000 clones, approximately 81% seen once. Source material: PBMCs. All receptors come from a male donor in good health and CMV-seropositive. CDR3s include the opening cysteine and the closing phenylalanine or tryptophan. The D gene is left open where the match is weak. The listing skips clone size in some rows; elsewhere it reads once, few, many or a size class.

d_gene	abundance	j_gene	v_gene	CDR3nt	CDR3aa
TRBD1	-	TRBJ1-1	TRBV4-1	TGCGCCAGCAGCCCGGACAGGGGGTATACTGAAGCTTTCTTT	CASSPDRGYTEAFF
TRBD1	-	TRBJ1-1	TRBV6-5	TGTGCCAGCAGCCCGGACAGGGTCACTGAAGCTTTCTTT	CASSPDRVTEAFF
TRBD1	-	TRBJ2-3	TRBV29-1	TGCAGCGTGGGGACAGGGGGGGGTGGTACGCAGTATTTT	CSVGTGGGGTQYF
-	-	TRBJ2-5	TRBV25-1	TGTGCCAGCCGGCACCCGGGGGAGACCCAGTACTTC	CASRHPGETQYF
-	-	TRBJ2-3	TRBV7-9	TGTGCCAGCGGCGGGTGGTCCTCTAGCACAGATACGCAGTATTTT	CASGGWSSSTDTQYF
-	few	TRBJ1-1	TRBV5-4	TGTGCCAGCAGCTCTGGGACTTTGATGAACACTGAAGCTTTCTTT	CASSSGTLMNTEAFF
-	-	TRBJ1-1	TRBV4-3	TGCGCCAGCAGCCAAGGGCCATTCGCTGAAGCTTTCTTT	CASSQGPFAEAFF
-	-	TRBJ1-1	TRBV9	TGTGCCAGCAGCCCGGGGGGGGGCGAAGCTTTCTTT	CASSPGGGEAFF
-	-	TRBJ1-1	TRBV7-7	TGTGCTAGCAGCCTGGACATCTTCACTGAAGCTTTCTTT	CASSLDIFTEAFF
-	-	TRBJ2-6	TRBV19	TGTGCCAGTATTCGCAGGGAAGGGGTCTCTGGGGCCAACGTCCTGACTTTC	CASIRREGVSGANVLTF